The clone carrying this T cell receptor beta chain has ten or more counts. Its antigen is not identified. This specimen comes from a study of early T cells in non-severe SARS-CoV-2 infection. CDR3 length: 15 residues. Per the germline V gene, CDR1 is DFQATT and CDR2 is SNEGSKA (reference sequence). J was trimmed by 5 bases and V by 5 bases; bases with no gene match: 13. Study-wide points: There was a bias toward anti-spike CD8 responses in VDJdb matching, which missed private and CD4 specificities.

The TCR library protocol attached unique molecular identifiers to the individual cDNA molecules. TCRdb re-analysed the 5' RACE reads in MiXCR, keeping a single row per CDR3 protein. The table shows 30,000 to 45,000 distinct CDR3 sequences, with 8.5% to 10% occurring only once. The TCR comes from an adult who was a healthcare worker with PCR-confirmed SARS-CoV-2 infection or an uninfected control (not recorded which). The sequenced sample consisted of whole blood. This rearrangement joins TRBV20-1 to TRBJ2-7; TRBD2 agrees at 9 bases. The CDR3 DNA follows: TGCAGTGCTGTCTCCTCTCTAGCGGGGAGCCACGAGCAGTACTTC. As protein: CSAVSSLAGSHEQYF.